The 13 T cell receptor beta chains below come from one sample, sequenced in a study of T cells in Graves' hyperthyroidism and ophthalmopathy. Amplified TCR beta CDR3 regions derived from RNA transcripts. TCR CDR3 regions were first amplified by RT-PCR with HTBI primers. TCRdb analysed the multiplex PCR reads with MiXCR anew, one entry per CDR3 protein. The table lists fewer than 900,000 distinct CDR3 sequences, about a sixth of them singletons. Sequencing was carried out using blood. Receptors originate from a man between 18 and 29 years old with Graves' hyperthyroidism.

This clonotype was picked up a small number of times. The CDR3 region has the DNA TGTGCCAGCAGCCCCGCGTTAGCGGCAGATACGCAGTATTTT. Translation: CASSPALAADTQYF. The rearrangement links TRBV6-2 or TRBV6-3 to TRBJ2-3; a possible D gene is TRBD2 (6 bases). Trimming left V 6 bases short and J 4 bases short, with 14 bases between. This CDR3 spans 14 amino acids. Germline-derived CDR1 and CDR2 are MNHEY and SVGEGT.

This clonotype has a handful of counts. The CDR3 DNA reads as TGCAGCGTTGAAGCTAGCGGGAGGGGCGAGCAGTACTTC. This sequence encodes CSVEASGRGEQYF. The chain combines TRBV29-1 with TRBJ2-7, with 12 bases matching TRBD2. The CDR3 has 13 residues. Germline loops: CDR1 SQVTM, CDR2 ANQGSEA. V lost 1 base to trimming and J lost 6 bases; unmatched junction nucleotides: 1.

This clonotype was counted between two and nine times. V and J are TRBV7-9 and TRBJ2-3; 7 nucleotides line up with TRBD1. The germline CDR1 and CDR2 sequences are SEHNR and FQNEAQ (reference sequence). The CDR3 loop spans 16 amino acids. Trimming removed 5 bases from V and 0 bases from J; junction bases left unmatched: 8. In nucleotides, the CDR3 is TGTGCCAGCAGCACCGGGACAGACTTAAGCACAGATACGCAGTATTTT. Protein product: CASSTGTDLSTDTQYF.

This clonotype has a handful of counts. The chain carries TRBV30 and TRBJ2-7; no reliable D call. CDR1 is GTSNPN, CDR2 SVGIG, per germline (reference sequence). The CDR3 consists of 12 residues. Deletions cut 0 bases from V and 3 bases from J, with 6 bases between. CDR3 DNA: TGTGCCTGGAGTGTATCCAACTACGAGCAGTACTTC. Its protein product is CAWSVSNYEQYF.

V gene TRBV20-1 combines with J gene TRBJ2-7; no clear D gene. Per the germline V gene, CDR1 is DFQATT and CDR2 is SNEGSKA (reference sequence). The CDR3 sequence is 11 residues long. The V and J ends lost 1 base and 2 bases respectively, with 3 bases between them. CDR3 residues: CSARATYEQYF. The CDR3 coding sequence is TGCAGTGCTAGAGCAACCTACGAGCAGTACTTC.

This clonotype has ten or more counts. This chain joins TRBV29-1 and TRBJ2-1, with 8 bases identical to TRBD1. The germline V gene encodes CDR1 SQVTM and CDR2 ANQGSEA. This CDR3 is 14 amino acids long. J was trimmed by 8 bases and V by 4 bases; bases with no gene match: 10. The CDR3 sequence: CSVASAGGFDEQFF. Here the CDR3 DNA reads TGCAGCGTTGCTTCGGCAGGGGGCTTCGATGAGCAGTTCTTC.

This clonotype has a handful of counts. The CDR3 DNA follows: TGTGCCAGCAGCCCCTTTCGGACAGGGAAGGCGTCGGAGACCCAGTACTTC. It codes for CASSPFRTGKASETQYF. This chain uses TRBV7-9 with TRBJ2-5; 8 nucleotides agree with TRBD1. Germline assignment: CDR1 SEHNR and CDR2 FQNEAQ (reference sequence). Trimming at V came to 5 bases and at J to 5 bases, leaving 16 bases not matched to a gene. This CDR3 has 17 amino acids.

This clonotype was detected ten times or more. V and J are TRBV6-2 or TRBV6-3 and TRBJ1-5, with D perhaps matching TRBD1 (6 bases). Looked up from germline, CDR1 is MNHEY and CDR2 is SVGEGT. The germline V and J ends were trimmed by 5 bases and 3 bases, with 11 bases remaining between them. The CDR3 is 14 residues long. The DNA for the CDR3 is TGTGCCAGCAGTACGGGACACCTCAATCAGCCCCAGCATTTT. Its protein product is CASSTGHLNQPQHF.

This chain joins TRBV7-9 and TRBJ2-1; 16 nucleotides match TRBD2. J lost 4 bases, V lost 4 bases, and 10 bases had no gene match. The V gene's germline CDR1 is SEHNR and CDR2 FQNEAQ (reference sequence). CDR3 length: 19 amino acids. The CDR3 sequence: CASSSTGTSGRARYNEQFF. DNA of the CDR3: TGTGCCAGCAGCTCCACCGGGACTAGCGGGAGGGCCCGGTACAATGAGCAGTTCTTC.

Ten or more counts support this clonotype. This chain links TRBV28 with TRBJ1-1; D is unclear. CDR3 length equals 14 residues. CDR1 MDHEN and CDR2 SYDVKM come from the germline V gene. Trimming stripped 2 bases from V and 3 bases from J, with 10 bases between. Here the CDR3 DNA reads TGTGCCAGCAGTTTAGCGAGAGCGGACACTGAAGCTTTCTTT. As protein: CASSLARADTEAFF.

This clonotype was counted at least ten times. The chain links TRBV28 to TRBJ2-3; TRBD1 matches 7 bases. CDR1 and CDR2 (germline): MDHEN, SYDVKM. The V gene end was trimmed by 6 bases and the J gene end by 4 bases; junction bases not matched to a gene: 16. The CDR3 is made up of 17 amino acids. CDR3 sequence (DNA): TGTGCCAGCAGCGGCCTCAGGACAGGTGGTATTGCAGATACGCAGTATTTT. It specifies CASSGLRTGGIADTQYF.

This clonotype appeared many times. The V gene is TRBV5-1, the J gene TRBJ2-1, with 10 bases lining up with TRBD2. The CDR3 contains 15 residues. Germline V CDR1 and CDR2: SGHRS, YFSETQ. V lost 2 bases to trimming and J lost 5 bases; unmatched junction nucleotides: 4. The CDR3 reads CASSFGLADDNEQFF. In DNA form, the CDR3 reads TGCGCCAGCAGCTTTGGACTAGCGGACGACAATGAGCAGTTCTTC.

This clonotype was detected ten times or more. The DNA of the CDR3 is TGTGCCAGCAGCTTAATTGGTTGGGGGCAGGGGTTGTACGAGCAGTACTTC. Translated, it gives CASSLIGWGQGLYEQYF. The V gene is TRBV7-2, the J gene TRBJ2-7; D may be TRBD1 (6 bases). Trimming shortened V by 2 bases and J by 4 bases, and 21 bases separated the two germline ends. The germline V gene has CDR1 SGHTA and CDR2 FQGNSA. This CDR3 region has 17 residues.